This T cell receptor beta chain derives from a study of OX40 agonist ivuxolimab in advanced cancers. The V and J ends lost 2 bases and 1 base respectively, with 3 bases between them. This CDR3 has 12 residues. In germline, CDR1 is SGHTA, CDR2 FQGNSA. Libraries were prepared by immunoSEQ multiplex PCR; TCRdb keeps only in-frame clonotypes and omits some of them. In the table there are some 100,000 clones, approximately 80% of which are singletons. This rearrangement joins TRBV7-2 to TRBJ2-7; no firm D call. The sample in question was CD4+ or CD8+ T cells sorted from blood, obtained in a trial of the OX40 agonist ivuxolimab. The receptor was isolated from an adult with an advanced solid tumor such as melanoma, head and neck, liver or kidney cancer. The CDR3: CASSLNSYEQYF. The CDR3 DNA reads TGTGCCAGCAGCTTAAATTCCTACGAGCAGTACTTC.